These 25 T cell receptor beta chains came from one sample sequenced in a study of T cell responses to AZD1222 COVID-19 vaccine. TCRdb keeps only in-frame clones here, not all; method: immunoSEQ multiplex PCR. The profile shows 100,000 or so clones, 90% of them singletons. The sequencing here drew on peripheral blood, taken on day 0 of AZD1222 vaccination. The receptors here all came from an adult in good health.

The J gene is TRBJ2-2, the V gene TRBV3-1 (or the pseudogene TRBV3-2), with 8 bases matching TRBD2. CDR3 length: 15 amino acids. CDR1 and CDR2 from the germline V gene are LGHDT and YNNKEL (reference sequence). V was pared by 1 base and J by 4 bases, with 2 bases of the junction left unmatched. This CDR3 is CASSQGAGGTGELFF. The DNA of the CDR3 is TGTGCCAGCAGCCAAGGGGCGGGGGGCACCGGGGAGCTGTTTTTT.

This clone has just a few counts. V is TRBV28 and J is TRBJ1-2; D is uncertain. The germline CDR1 and CDR2 sequences are MDHEN and SYDVKM. The CDR3 is 12 amino acids. V was pared by 6 bases and J by 4 bases, with 9 bases between. Here the CDR3 DNA reads TGTGCCAGCAGCCGAGCTTCCTATGGCTACACCTTC. Encoded protein: CASSRASYGYTF.

The J gene is TRBJ1-1, the V gene TRBV5-1; D is possibly TRBD1 (5 bases). The CDR3 totals 13 residues. Germline V CDR1 and CDR2: SGHRS, YFSETQ. V lost 3 bases and J 6 bases, leaving 12 bases between the germline ends. The CDR3 bases are TGCGCCAGCAGCTACCTAGGGGCTTCTGAAGCTTTCTTT. This codes for CASSYLGASEAFF.

The chain has TRBV29-1 and TRBJ2-3, with D tentatively TRBD1 (6 bases). V lost 7 bases and J lost 0, with 11 bases in between. This CDR3 is built from 13 residues. Looked up from germline, CDR1 is SQVTM and CDR2 is ANQGSEA. CDR3 bases: TGCAGCGGAGAGGGGGTGAGCACAGATACGCAGTATTTT. Its translation is CSGEGVSTDTQYF.

The chain has TRBV28 and TRBJ2-6; TRBD1 is a possible D gene (5 bases). Germline CDR1 and CDR2: MDHEN and SYDVKM. The CDR3 is made up of 18 amino acids. V lost 6 bases and J lost 0, with 18 bases in between. Written as DNA, the CDR3 is TGTGCCAGCAGCTTAGGGGCAGCTAAATACTCTGGGGCCAACGTCCTGACTTTC. Translation: CASSLGAAKYSGANVLTF.

The chain joins TRBV27 to TRBJ1-6; TRBD1 aligns across 9 bases. The ends lost 8 bases at V and 7 bases at J; junction bases unmatched: 6. The CDR3 runs 14 residues. CDR1 MNHEY and CDR2 SMNVEV come from the germline V gene (reference sequence). The CDR3 region is CASGWTGVNSPLHF. The CDR3 region has the DNA TGTGCCAGCGGCTGGACAGGGGTAAATTCACCCCTCCACTTT.

This clone was seen a single time. V and J are TRBV27 and TRBJ2-1; no reliable D call. There are 14 residues in the CDR3. V lost 5 bases, J lost 0 bases, and 8 bases lay in between. The germline CDR1 and CDR2 sequences are MNHEY and SMNVEV (reference sequence). This chain's CDR3 is CASSDWSSYNEQFF. The CDR3 DNA reads as TGTGCCAGCAGTGACTGGAGCTCCTACAATGAGCAGTTCTTC.

Here the CDR3 DNA reads TGCGCCAGCAGCTTGCCTGGAGGGGAAGTGAACACTGAAGCTTTCTTT. This translates into CASSLPGGEVNTEAFF. This chain connects TRBV5-1 to TRBJ1-1; TRBD1 is a possible D gene (5 bases). Germline CDR1 SGHRS, CDR2 YFSETQ. Trimming pared 1 base from V and 0 bases from J, leaving 13 bases between. CDR3 size: 16 residues.

The CDR3 bases are TGTGCCAGCGAGGCCGCGAGGGGGAGCACTGAAGCTTTCTTT. Its protein is CASEAARGSTEAFF. This chain connects TRBV6-5 to TRBJ1-1; a possible D gene is TRBD1 (6 bases). The germline gives CDR1 MNHEY, CDR2 SVGAGI. The CDR3 has 14 residues. With 8 bases removed from V and 4 bases from J, the gap between germline ends came to 17 bases.

This chain connects TRBV6-5 to TRBJ2-3; D is tentatively TRBD1 or TRBD2 (7 bases each). The CDR3 extends over 15 amino acids. Deletions cut 7 bases from V and 4 bases from J, with 18 bases between. Germline V lookup: CDR1 MNHEY, CDR2 SVGAGI. The CDR3 region is CASTQGGSPPDTQYF. CDR3 in DNA: TGTGCCAGCACTCAGGGGGGGTCCCCTCCAGATACGCAGTATTTT.

This clone has a handful of counts. The V and J genes are TRBV7-9 and TRBJ2-3; D unresolved. Per the germline V gene, CDR1 is SEHNR and CDR2 is FQNEAQ (reference sequence). The ends were cut back, 1 base at V and 7 bases at J, with 9 bases in the middle. The CDR3 runs 13 residues. The CDR3 protein is CASSLVGPNTQYF. The CDR3 bases are TGTGCCAGCAGCTTAGTTGGCCCGAATACGCAGTATTTT.

This clone has only a few counts. The chain couples TRBV3-1 (or the pseudogene TRBV3-2) to TRBJ1-2; a weak D match, TRBD1 (6 bases). Trimming left V 6 bases short and J 6 bases short, with 17 bases between. This CDR3 spans 14 amino acids. Germline lookup yields CDR1 LGHDT and CDR2 YNNKEL (reference sequence). CDR3 region: CASSSDRTIDGYTF. Written as DNA, the CDR3 is TGTGCCAGCAGTTCGGACAGAACGATCGATGGCTACACCTTC.

This chain uses TRBV7-9 with TRBJ2-3; D ambiguous. This CDR3 is 15 amino acids long. Germline assignment: CDR1 SEHNR and CDR2 FQNEAQ (reference sequence). Deletions cut 4 bases from V and 0 bases from J, with 11 bases between. As DNA, the CDR3 is TGTGCCAGCAGCTACTCCCATGCGAGCACAGATACGCAGTATTTT. It yields the protein CASSYSHASTDTQYF.

The V call is TRBV28, the J call TRBJ1-5; TRBD1 aligns across 7 bases. Per germline, CDR1 MDHEN and CDR2 SYDVKM. V trimming: 6 bases; J trimming: 4 bases; junction bases outside the gene matches: 6. CDR3 length equals 14 residues. CDR3 DNA sequence: TGTGCCAGCAGGTGGGGACAGCTTAATCAGCCCCAGCATTTT. Protein product: CASRWGQLNQPQHF.

This clone was picked up one time. The chain is built from TRBV27 and TRBJ2-3, with TRBD1 as a possible D gene (7 bases). The germline CDR1 and CDR2 sequences are MNHEY and SMNVEV (reference sequence). The CDR3 has 14 amino acids. V was trimmed by 1 base and J by 6 bases, leaving 11 bases between them. The CDR3 DNA reads as TGTGCCAGCAGTTTATTTGCAGGGGGGGATACGCAGTATTTT. Protein product: CASSLFAGGDTQYF.

The gene calls are TRBV9 and TRBJ2-3, with a weak D call TRBD1 (5 bases). The germline CDR1 and CDR2 sequences are SGDLS and YYNGEE. Deletions cut 3 bases from V and 0 bases from J, with 14 bases between. CDR3 length: 16 residues. The CDR3, as DNA: TGTGCCAGCAGCGCCCCAGGGATTGGTAGCACAGATACGCAGTATTTT. Translating it yields CASSAPGIGSTDTQYF.

The V gene is TRBV21-1, the J gene TRBJ1-3; TRBD1 is taken as the D call from the table, unchecked against the DNA. TRBV21-1 is a pseudogene. The length of the CDR3 is 17 residues. CDR3 protein: CASSNHKDRGSGNTIYF. The CDR3 coding sequence is TGTGCCAGCAGCAATCATAAGGACAGGGGTTCTGGAAACACCATATATTTT.

The J gene is TRBJ1-6, the V gene TRBV4-1, with D unclear. Germline V lookup: CDR1 MGHRA, CDR2 YSYEKL. V gave up 1 base and J gave up 6 bases, with 10 bases separating them. The CDR3 is 15 residues long. CDR3 bases: TGCGCCAGCAGCCAAGCCCGGACGTTTAATTCACCCCTCCACTTT. This encodes CASSQARTFNSPLHF.

The CDR3 here is CASRRDRGNEQFF. The CDR3 nucleotides are TGTGCCAGCAGAAGGGACAGGGGCAATGAGCAGTTCTTC. V and J are TRBV2 and TRBJ2-1; 10 bases map to TRBD1. The CDR3 is made up of 13 amino acids. Germline V gene lookup returns CDR1 SNHLY and CDR2 FYNNEI. The V segment lost 6 bases and the J segment 6 bases; nucleotides outside the gene matches: 2.

The rearrangement uses TRBV4-2 and TRBJ1-1; D perhaps matches TRBD1 (5 bases). Trimming removed 0 bases at V and 5 bases at J, with 7 bases between. The CDR3 is 13 residues long. The germline V gene has CDR1 LGHNA and CDR2 YNFKEQ. The CDR3 sequence is CASSQDRDTEAFF. CDR3 coding DNA: TGTGCCAGCAGCCAAGACAGGGATACTGAAGCTTTCTTT.

The count of this clone is one. The genes are TRBV19 and TRBJ2-1; D might be TRBD1 (5 bases). This CDR3 contains 15 residues. Germline V CDR1 and CDR2: LNHDA, SQIVND (reference sequence). The ends were cut back, 5 bases at V and 0 bases at J, with 11 bases in the middle. The CDR3: CASSGARSSYNEQFF. CDR3 coding DNA: TGTGCCAGTAGTGGGGCAAGAAGCTCCTACAATGAGCAGTTCTTC.

The CDR3 here is CASSFTGDGTDTQYF. CDR3 DNA sequence: TGTGCCAGCAGCTTCACGGGGGACGGGACAGATACGCAGTATTTT. This chain joins TRBV11-2 and TRBJ2-3; TRBD2 is a possible D gene (6 bases). V gave up 3 bases and J gave up 3 bases, with 13 bases separating them. Germline CDR1 SGHAT, CDR2 FQNNGV. The CDR3 sequence is 15 residues long.

The rearrangement uses TRBV19 and TRBJ2-5, with TRBD2 identical over 8 bases. V dropped 7 bases and J dropped 5; count of bases not matched to a gene: 9. CDR1 and CDR2 from the germline V gene are LNHDA and SQIVND (reference sequence). The CDR3 is 14 residues long. In nucleotides, the CDR3 is TGTGCCAGTACCGGGGGGGCATCCTCTGAGACCCAGTACTTC. Translating gives CASTGGASSETQYF.

V is TRBV19 and J is TRBJ2-1; D is ambiguous. V lost 7 bases to trimming and J lost 2 bases, with 18 bases between them. Germline lookup yields CDR1 LNHDA and CDR2 SQIVND (reference sequence). The CDR3 is made up of 16 amino acids. The CDR3 DNA is TGTGCCAGTACCCCCGGCGATATCGGGCCCTACAATGAGCAGTTCTTC. Protein: CASTPGDIGPYNEQFF.

The chain carries TRBV19 and TRBJ1-2; D gene uncertain. CDR1 is LNHDA and CDR2 is SQIVND in the germline V gene (reference sequence). The CDR3 is made up of 17 amino acids. V was trimmed by 3 bases and J by 4 bases, leaving 21 bases between them. CDR3 bases: TGTGCCAGTAGTATTAATCTTATGGGCAGGCAATTCTATGGCTACACCTTC. As protein: CASSINLMGRQFYGYTF.